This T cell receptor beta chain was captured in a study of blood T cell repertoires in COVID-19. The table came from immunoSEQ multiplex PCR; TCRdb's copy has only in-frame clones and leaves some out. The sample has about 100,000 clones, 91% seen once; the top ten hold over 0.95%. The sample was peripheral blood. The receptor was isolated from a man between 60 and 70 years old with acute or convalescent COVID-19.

The DNA for the CDR3 is TGTGCCAGCAGCAGAGGACTAGCGGGAGGAGAGTGGTCAGATACGCAGTATTTT. Amino acids: CASSRGLAGGEWSDTQYF. The chain recombines TRBV3-1 (or the pseudogene TRBV3-2) with TRBJ2-3; 14 positions match TRBD2. The V gene end was trimmed by 5 bases and the J gene end by 4 bases; junction bases not matched to a gene: 11. The CDR3 length is 18 residues. The V gene's germline CDR1 is LGHDT and CDR2 YNNKEL (reference sequence).